Below, 20 T cell receptor beta chains from the same sample are listed, as sequenced in a study of blood T cell repertoires in COVID-19. Sequencing was performed with immunoSEQ multiplex PCR; in TCRdb, only in-frame clones are kept and a portion is missing. The data show more than 80,000 clones, approximately 88% seen once. What was sequenced was peripheral blood. These TCRs come from a woman at least 80 years old with active or convalescent COVID-19.

This chain connects TRBV25-1 to TRBJ1-2; D gene unclear. Germline loops: CDR1 MGHDK, CDR2 SYGVNS. The germline V and J ends were trimmed by 3 bases and 4 bases, with 15 bases remaining between them. The CDR3 is made up of 15 amino acids. The DNA of the CDR3 is TGTGCCAGCAGTGAGCGGACCGGGATGGTCTATGGCTACACCTTC. Protein sequence: CASSERTGMVYGYTF.

This clone was recorded only once. The chain carries TRBV4-3 and TRBJ1-1, with 7 positions matching TRBD1. The germline gives CDR1 LGHNA, CDR2 YSLEER. The length of the CDR3 is 15 residues. V gave up 0 bases and J gave up 6 bases; unmatched junction bases: 7. The CDR3: CASSQDHTGVAEAFF. CDR3 DNA sequence: TGCGCCAGCAGCCAAGATCATACAGGGGTGGCTGAAGCTTTCTTT.

This clone was counted only a few times. The genes are TRBV6-2 or TRBV6-3 and TRBJ2-7; no firm D call. Germline V CDR1 and CDR2: MNHEY, SVGEGT. The CDR3 has 13 amino acids. With 2 bases removed from V and 2 bases from J, the gap between germline ends came to 7 bases. The DNA of the CDR3 is TGTGCCAGCAGTTACGGGCGTCCCTACGAGCAGTACTTC. Its translation is CASSYGRPYEQYF.

The chain uses TRBV7-8 and TRBJ2-5, with 10 positions matching TRBD2. The CDR3 is 15 residues long. CDR1 and CDR2 from the germline V gene are SGHVS and FQNEAQ. J gave up 5 bases and V 3 bases, and 6 bases lay outside the gene matches. This CDR3 reads CASSFSSGGGETQYF. CDR3 coding DNA: TGTGCCAGCAGCTTTTCTAGCGGGGGTGGTGAGACCCAGTACTTC.

The chain recombines TRBV25-1 with TRBJ1-2; D gene unclear. Trimming took 3 bases from V and 3 from J, leaving 8 bases between them. The CDR3 is made up of 13 amino acids. Germline V gene sequence: CDR1 MGHDK, CDR2 SYGVNS. CDR3 region: CASSDHGYYGYTF. The CDR3 region has the DNA TGTGCCAGCAGTGATCACGGGTACTATGGCTACACCTTC.

The rearrangement joins TRBV28 to TRBJ1-1, with 10 bases fitting TRBD1. The CDR3 spans 14 residues. In germline, CDR1 is MDHEN, CDR2 SYDVKM. V was pared by 6 bases and J by 2 bases, with 3 bases of the junction left unmatched. CDR3 residues: CASRGDRGNTEAFF. CDR3 sequence (DNA): TGTGCCAGCAGGGGGGACAGGGGCAACACTGAAGCTTTCTTT.

This clone was seen more than once but under ten times. The chain carries TRBV3-1 (or the pseudogene TRBV3-2) and TRBJ2-3; 8 bases agree with TRBD2. The V segment lost 2 bases and the J segment 8 bases; nucleotides outside the gene matches: 12. The CDR3 runs to 16 residues. Germline assignment: CDR1 LGHDT and CDR2 YNNKEL (reference sequence). Written as DNA, the CDR3 is TGTGCCAGCAGCCAATATGCGGGAGGTTCAGTCGGTACGCAGTATTTT. It specifies CASSQYAGGSVGTQYF.

This clone was seen many times. The V gene is TRBV6-1, the J gene TRBJ2-5, with D possibly TRBD1 on 6 matching bases. The germline gives CDR1 MNHNS, CDR2 SASEGT. The V end lost 2 bases, the J end lost 0 bases, and 7 bases lay between the germline ends. This CDR3 contains 14 residues. The CDR3 protein is CASSEWDNQETQYF. The CDR3 nucleotides read TGTGCCAGCAGTGAATGGGACAACCAAGAGACCCAGTACTTC.

This chain connects TRBV6-5 to TRBJ1-4; D perhaps matches TRBD1 (5 bases). V lost 7 bases to trimming and J lost 10 bases, with 22 bases between them. The length of the CDR3 is 15 residues. CDR1 MNHEY and CDR2 SVGAGI come from the germline V gene. The CDR3 sequence: CASTQWRGSEVKLFF. In DNA, the CDR3 is TGTGCCAGCACCCAGTGGCGGGGGAGCGAAGTAAAACTGTTTTTT.

The rearrangement uses TRBV19 and TRBJ2-3; no clear D gene. CDR1 and CDR2 (germline): LNHDA, SQIVND (reference sequence). The CDR3 has 14 amino acids. V lost 7 bases, J lost 1 base, and 12 bases lay in between. The CDR3 loop reads CASKSGSGTDTQYF. The CDR3 nucleotides are TGTGCCAGTAAATCCGGGTCGGGCACAGATACGCAGTATTTT.

V and J are TRBV5-1 and TRBJ1-6, with 7 positions matching TRBD1. The V gene's germline CDR1 is SGHRS and CDR2 YFSETQ. After removal of 4 bases from V and 9 bases from J, the junction contained 7 bases not matched to a gene. CDR3 length equals 14 residues. The CDR3 coding sequence is TGCGCCAGCAGCCCACAGGGGCCTCCTTCACCCCTCCACTTT. Its translation: CASSPQGPPSPLHF.

This rearrangement joins TRBV20-1 to TRBJ2-3, with 12 bases matching TRBD2. V lost 3 bases and J lost 2; bases outside the gene matches: 9. Germline V gene sequence: CDR1 DFQATT, CDR2 SNEGSKA (reference sequence). The CDR3 has 17 amino acids. The CDR3 DNA reads TGCAGTGCTAGTGCGGCTAGCGGGGGGGCTCTCACAGATACGCAGTATTTT. Its translation is CSASAASGGALTDTQYF.

J is TRBJ1-2 and V is TRBV6-5; 8 nucleotides agree with TRBD1. CDR1 MNHEY and CDR2 SVGAGI come from the germline V gene. This CDR3 comprises 14 residues. With 8 bases clipped from V and 6 bases from J, the junction kept 11 bases outside the gene matches. CDR3 DNA sequence: TGTGCCAGCTCCGGACAGGACAGGGTCGATGGCTACACCTTC. Translation: CASSGQDRVDGYTF.

The rearrangement joins TRBV24-1 to TRBJ1-2, with 8 nucleotides matching TRBD1. The ends lost 4 bases at V and 8 bases at J; junction bases unmatched: 8. The germline V gene has CDR1 KGHDR and CDR2 SFDVKD. This CDR3 contains 14 residues. As DNA, the CDR3 is TGTGCCACCAGTGACCCCGGACAGGGAAGGGGCTACACCTTC. Translating gives CATSDPGQGRGYTF.

The chain's CDR3 is CASSDSGSNSPLHF. CDR3 DNA sequence: TGTGCCAGCAGTGACTCGGGCAGTAATTCACCCCTCCACTTT. The chain couples TRBV6-4 to TRBJ1-6; D unclear. The length of the CDR3 is 14 residues. V gave up 0 bases and J gave up 6 bases, with 6 bases separating them. From germline, CDR1 is MRHNA and CDR2 SNTAGT.

J is TRBJ2-3 and V is TRBV5-4; D call uncertain. Trimming cost V 0 bases and J 0 bases, with 5 bases left between them. CDR1 is SGHNT, CDR2 YYREEE, per germline (reference sequence). CDR3 length equals 14 residues. The CDR3 region is CASSLDGSTDTQYF. In DNA form, the CDR3 reads TGTGCCAGCAGCTTGGACGGGAGCACAGATACGCAGTATTTT. Full variable domain (missing parts from reference TRBV5-4 and TRBJ2-3): ETGVTQSPTHLIKTRGQQVTLRCSSQSGHNTVSWYQQALGQGPQFIFQYYREEENGRGNFPPRFSGLQFPNYSSELNVNALELDDSALYLCASSLDGSTDTQYFGPGTRLTVL.

The V gene is TRBV15, the J gene TRBJ1-2; 8 positions match TRBD1. Per germline, CDR1 LNHNV and CDR2 YYDKDF (reference sequence). V dropped 0 bases and J dropped 0; count of bases not matched to a gene: 0. This CDR3 contains 15 residues. CDR3 sequence reads: CATSREGQANYGYTF. CDR3 nucleotide sequence: TGTGCCACCAGCAGAGAGGGACAGGCTAACTATGGCTACACCTTC.

This clone was seen a single time. This sequence joins TRBV21-1 and TRBJ2-1; TRBD2 is taken as the D call from the table, unchecked against the DNA. TRBV21-1 is reported as a pseudogene. The CDR3 totals 20 residues. The CDR3 DNA sequence: TGTGCCAGCAGCAACCCACAGGGACTAGCGGGAGGCCACTCCTACAATGAGCAGTTCTTC. Encoded protein: CASSNPQGLAGGHSYNEQFF.

This chain links TRBV5-1 with TRBJ2-5, with 9 bases that match TRBD2. CDR1 SGHRS and CDR2 YFSETQ come from the germline V gene. The CDR3 length is 14 residues. The junction had 6 bases not matched to a gene; V was cut back by 4 bases and J by 5 bases. In DNA, the CDR3 is TGCGCCAGCAGCCAGGGACTAGCAGGGGAGACCCAGTACTTC. Residues: CASSQGLAGETQYF.

This chain connects TRBV5-1 to TRBJ1-1; the D gene is possibly TRBD1 (5 bases). The germline V gene has CDR1 SGHRS and CDR2 YFSETQ. This CDR3 comprises 14 residues. V lost 4 bases to trimming and J lost 0 bases, with 10 bases between them. The CDR3 reads CASSPTVMNTEAFF. The CDR3 DNA sequence: TGCGCCAGCAGCCCGACAGTTATGAACACTGAAGCTTTCTTT.